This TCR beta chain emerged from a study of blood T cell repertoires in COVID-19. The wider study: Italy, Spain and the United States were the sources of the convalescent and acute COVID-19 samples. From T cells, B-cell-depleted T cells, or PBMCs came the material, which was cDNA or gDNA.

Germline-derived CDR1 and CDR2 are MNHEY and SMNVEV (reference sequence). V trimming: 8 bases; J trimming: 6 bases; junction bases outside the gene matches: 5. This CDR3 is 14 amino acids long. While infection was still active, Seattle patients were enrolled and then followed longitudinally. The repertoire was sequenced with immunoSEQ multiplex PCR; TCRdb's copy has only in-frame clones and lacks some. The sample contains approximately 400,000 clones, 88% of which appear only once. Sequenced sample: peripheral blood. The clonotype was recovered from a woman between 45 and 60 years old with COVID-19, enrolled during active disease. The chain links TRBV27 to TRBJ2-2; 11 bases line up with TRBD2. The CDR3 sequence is CASGPGLAAGELFF. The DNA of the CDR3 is TGTGCCAGCGGCCCGGGACTAGCGGCCGGGGAGCTGTTTTTT.